These 17 T cell receptor beta chains came from one sample sequenced in a study of OX40 agonist ivuxolimab in advanced cancers. Profiling relied on immunoSEQ multiplex PCR, and the TCRdb table lists in-frame clones only, not all of them. There are more than 60,000 clones in the sample; about four fifths occur only once, and less than 3.5% lies in the top ten. The material was CD4+ or CD8+ T cells sorted from blood, obtained in a trial of the OX40 agonist ivuxolimab. These receptors all stem from an adult with an advanced solid tumor such as melanoma, head and neck, liver or kidney cancer.

CDR3 DNA sequence: TGTGCCAGCAGTTTGGGGGGGATGGAAGAGACCCAGTACTTC. It is translated as CASSLGGMEETQYF. The rearrangement joins TRBV28 to TRBJ2-5; 7 bases line up with TRBD2. The V gene end was trimmed by 3 bases and the J gene end by 3 bases; junction bases not matched to a gene: 4. The CDR3 sequence is 14 residues long. Germline loops: CDR1 MDHEN, CDR2 SYDVKM.

V is TRBV6-5 and J is TRBJ2-3, with D hard to call. Germline V lookup: CDR1 MNHEY, CDR2 SVGAGI. The CDR3 runs to 12 residues. V lost 5 bases to trimming and J lost 4 bases, with 7 bases between them. The CDR3 here is CASSGQADTQYF. CDR3 in DNA: TGTGCCAGCAGTGGGCAGGCAGATACGCAGTATTTT.

This clone was seen only a few times. This chain connects TRBV7-3 to TRBJ1-1; D gene ambiguous. V lost 1 base, J lost 1 base, and 4 bases lay in between. The CDR3 totals 13 residues. Germline lookup yields CDR1 SGHTA and CDR2 FQGTGA. The CDR3 spells CASSLNENTEAFF. The CDR3 coding sequence is TGTGCCAGCAGCTTAAATGAGAACACTGAAGCTTTCTTT.

In DNA form, the CDR3 reads TGCAGCGTTGTGGGGGGGGTCCGGGAGACCCAGTACTTC. This codes for CSVVGGVRETQYF. V usage is TRBV29-1 and J usage is TRBJ2-5, with 7 bases that match TRBD2. Germline V gene data show CDR1 as SQVTM and CDR2 as ANQGSEA. The junction had 7 bases not matched to a gene; V was cut back by 4 bases and J by 5 bases. This CDR3 is 13 amino acids long.

The rearrangement joins TRBV18 to TRBJ1-3; D possibly corresponds to TRBD1 (5 bases). The CDR3 runs 15 residues. The V and J ends lost 3 bases and 1 base respectively, with 10 bases between them. Germline V gene sequence: CDR1 KGHSH, CDR2 LQKENI. CDR3 bases: TGTGCCAGCTCACCCCTGACAGATTCTGGAAACACCATATATTTT. Amino acid sequence: CASSPLTDSGNTIYF.

The chain is built from TRBV30 and TRBJ2-1; D call uncertain. CDR1 and CDR2 from the germline V gene are GTSNPN and SVGIG (reference sequence). The CDR3 consists of 11 residues. V lost 2 bases and J lost 8, with 7 bases in between. CDR3 sequence (DNA): TGTGCCTGGAGTCAGTACGATGAGCAGTTCTTC. It yields the protein CAWSQYDEQFF.

The chain is built from TRBV28 and TRBJ2-3, with D perhaps matching TRBD1 (5 bases). The CDR3 is 15 residues long. Trimming removed 4 bases from V and 4 bases from J, with 15 bases in between. CDR1 and CDR2 (germline): MDHEN, SYDVKM. The CDR3 nucleotides are TGTGCCAGCAGTTCCGGTGGATGGGGCTCAGATACGCAGTATTTT. It specifies CASSSGGWGSDTQYF. Full variable domain (outside the CDR3, taken from reference TRBV28 and TRBJ2-3): DVKVTQSSRYLVKRTGEKVFLECVQDMDHENMFWYRQDPGLGLRLIYFSYDVKMKEKGDIPEGYSVSREKKERFSLILESASTNQTSMYLCASSSGGWGSDTQYFGPGTRLTVL.

V usage is TRBV19 and J usage is TRBJ2-7, with 7 bases lining up with TRBD2. Germline lookup yields CDR1 LNHDA and CDR2 SQIVND (reference sequence). The CDR3 has 16 amino acids. V dropped 2 bases and J dropped 3; count of bases not matched to a gene: 10. This CDR3 reads CASSIKLAGEGYEQYF. The CDR3 nucleotides read TGTGCCAGTAGTATAAAGCTGGCGGGGGAGGGCTACGAGCAGTACTTC.

The chain couples TRBV9 to TRBJ2-5, with D perhaps being TRBD1 or TRBD2 (5 bases each). The CDR3 extends over 16 amino acids. The V gene's germline CDR1 is SGDLS and CDR2 YYNGEE. V gave up 1 base and J gave up 0 bases, with 13 bases separating them. The CDR3 loop reads CASSVNEGMYQETQYF. The CDR3 DNA sequence: TGTGCCAGCAGCGTAAATGAGGGGATGTACCAAGAGACCCAGTACTTC.

The CDR3 DNA follows: TGTGCCAGCAGCTTAGCCCAGGGGCATGGCTATGGCTACACCTTC. This sequence encodes CASSLAQGHGYGYTF. The gene calls are TRBV7-2 and TRBJ1-2, with a weak D call TRBD1 (6 bases). The CDR3 is 15 amino acids. Trimming took off 0 bases at V and 4 bases at J, with 12 bases between the two ends. Germline V CDR1 and CDR2: SGHTA, FQGNSA.

This clone was counted once. The V gene is TRBV4-3, the J gene TRBJ2-1; D is possibly TRBD2 (5 bases). The CDR3 has 16 amino acids. In germline, CDR1 is LGHNA, CDR2 YSLEER. V gave up 3 bases and J gave up 7 bases, with 19 bases separating them. The CDR3 bases are TGCGCCAGCAGCCATCGAGGCCGGGGAACGGGGAATGAGCAGTTCTTC. Protein sequence: CASSHRGRGTGNEQFF.

The gene calls are TRBV19 and TRBJ1-2; TRBD1 agrees at 12 bases. The trim removed 5 bases at V and 0 bases at J, leaving 7 bases unmatched. The CDR3 consists of 17 residues. Germline CDR1 reads LNHDA; CDR2 reads SQIVND (reference sequence). The CDR3 DNA is TGTGCCAGTAGTGACCGGGACAGGGGGCTAACTAACTATGGCTACACCTTC. This translates into CASSDRDRGLTNYGYTF.

The chain is built from TRBV30 and TRBJ2-3, with a tentative D call TRBD1 (6 bases). The length of the CDR3 is 11 residues. Trimming pared 8 bases from V and 2 bases from J, leaving 8 bases between. From germline, CDR1 is GTSNPN and CDR2 SVGIG (reference sequence). CDR3 loop: CAGGHTDTQYF. The CDR3 DNA follows: TGTGCCGGGGGCCACACAGATACGCAGTATTTT.

The gene calls are TRBV28 and TRBJ2-3; possible D gene TRBD2, 5 bases. V gave up 6 bases and J gave up 6 bases, with 10 bases separating them. Germline assignment: CDR1 MDHEN and CDR2 SYDVKM. This CDR3 region has 12 residues. The CDR3 DNA follows: TGTGCCAGCAGGTTACTAGAGGATACGCAGTATTTT. It is translated as CASRLLEDTQYF.

The chain combines TRBV5-1 with TRBJ2-1; 7 bases fit TRBD2. With V trimmed by 4 bases and J by 8 bases, 6 bases remained unmatched. Germline assignment: CDR1 SGHRS and CDR2 YFSETQ. The CDR3 totals 13 residues. The DNA for the CDR3 is TGCGCCAGCAGCAGACAAACTAGCGATGAGCAGTTCTTC. Translated, it gives CASSRQTSDEQFF.

The chain employs TRBV14 and TRBJ1-6; D remains ambiguous. Per germline, CDR1 SGHDN and CDR2 FVKESK. The CDR3 is 13 amino acids. The germline V and J ends were trimmed by 1 base and 7 bases, with 5 bases remaining between them. The CDR3 bases are TGTGCCAGCAGCCAAGTATCGAATTCACCCCTCCACTTT. It is translated as CASSQVSNSPLHF.

This rearrangement joins TRBV6-4 to TRBJ1-5; D might be TRBD1 (5 bases). This CDR3 contains 15 residues. Germline lookup yields CDR1 MRHNA and CDR2 SNTAGT. V lost 2 bases, J lost 1 base, and 9 bases lay in between. Here the CDR3 reads CASSDPGDSNQPQHF. The CDR3 DNA is TGTGCCAGCAGTGACCCGGGGGACAGCAATCAGCCCCAGCATTTT.